The 14 T cell receptor beta chains given below trace back to one sample, sequenced in a study of blood T cell repertoires in COVID-19. Profiling relied on immunoSEQ multiplex PCR, and the TCRdb table lists in-frame clones only, not all of them. The repertoire holds 70,000 or so clones, with roughly 77% as singletons. Input material: peripheral blood. The source is a woman aged 70-85 years with acute or convalescent COVID-19.

This rearrangement joins TRBV7-2 to TRBJ1-6; TRBD1 matches at 9 bases. Trimming at V came to 5 bases and at J to 6 bases, leaving 2 bases not matched to a gene. The CDR3 extends over 14 amino acids. Germline V gives CDR1 SGHTA, CDR2 FQGNSA. This chain's CDR3 is CASSKGQGNSPLHF. As DNA, the CDR3 is TGTGCCAGCAGCAAGGGACAGGGTAATTCACCCCTCCACTTT.

This chain joins TRBV18 and TRBJ1-5; a possible D gene is TRBD1 (6 bases). Germline V gene data show CDR1 as KGHSH and CDR2 as LQKENI. The CDR3 spans 14 residues. Trimming shortened V by 3 bases and J by 3 bases, and 9 bases separated the two germline ends. The CDR3: CASSPTGTNQPQHF. The CDR3 DNA follows: TGTGCCAGCTCACCTACAGGGACCAATCAGCCCCAGCATTTT.

The rearrangement joins TRBV5-8 to TRBJ1-1; 9 bases map to TRBD1. Germline-derived CDR1 and CDR2 are SGHTS and YDEGEE. This CDR3 is 16 amino acids long. After removal of 4 bases from V and 3 bases from J, the junction contained 10 bases not matched to a gene. CDR3 in amino acids: CASSQGQGRSHTEAFF. In DNA, the CDR3 is TGTGCCAGCAGCCAGGGACAGGGAAGATCGCACACTGAAGCTTTCTTT.

CDR3 sequence (DNA): TGTGCCAGCAGTGATATGGACAGTTCCTACAATGAGCAGTTCTTC. Its protein is CASSDMDSSYNEQFF. This chain joins TRBV6-1 and TRBJ2-1, with TRBD1 as a possible D gene (6 bases). CDR1 is MNHNS, CDR2 SASEGT, per germline. V lost 3 bases and J 1 base, leaving 10 bases between the germline ends. CDR3 length: 15 amino acids.

This sequence joins TRBV7-9 and TRBJ1-1; a weak D match, TRBD1 (6 bases). Germline loops: CDR1 SEHNR, CDR2 FQNEAQ (reference sequence). This CDR3 contains 13 residues. With 4 bases removed from V and 4 bases from J, the gap between germline ends came to 10 bases. The CDR3 here is CASSSSTGTEAFF. CDR3 sequence (DNA): TGTGCCAGCAGCTCCTCGACAGGCACTGAAGCTTTCTTT.

This rearrangement joins TRBV2 to TRBJ2-3; 8 nucleotides match TRBD2. Trimming at V came to 7 bases and at J to 2 bases, leaving 8 bases not matched to a gene. Germline CDR1 reads SNHLY; CDR2 reads FYNNEI. CDR3 length: 15 residues. CDR3 in amino acids: CASKAGGRFTDTQYF. CDR3 DNA: TGTGCCAGCAAGGCGGGGGGCCGATTCACAGATACGCAGTATTTT.

The chain combines TRBV6-1 with TRBJ2-5, with D perhaps matching TRBD2 (5 bases). The CDR3 extends over 15 amino acids. Looked up from germline, CDR1 is MNHNS and CDR2 is SASEGT. V lost 3 bases and J lost 7, with 18 bases in between. The CDR3: CASSDISGPRGTQYF. The CDR3 region has the DNA TGTGCCAGCAGTGATATATCTGGCCCCCGGGGGACCCAGTACTTC.

The chain is built from TRBV5-8 and TRBJ2-7; D might be TRBD2 (5 bases). V was clipped by 0 bases and J by 1 base, with 11 bases between them. Germline V gives CDR1 SGHTS, CDR2 YDEGEE. The CDR3 has 15 residues. CDR3 protein: CASSLGSGNSYEQYF. Here the CDR3 DNA reads TGTGCCAGCAGCTTGGGTTCCGGGAATTCCTACGAGCAGTACTTC. The full variable domain, with the rest looked up from reference TRBV5-8 and TRBJ2-7, is EAGVTQSPTHLIKTRGQQATLRCSPISGHTSVYWYQQALGLGLQFLLWYDEGEERNRGNFPPRFSGRQFPNYSSELNVNALELEDSALYLCASSLGSGNSYEQYFGPGTRLTVT.

The chain uses TRBV12-3 or TRBV12-4 and TRBJ2-1; 7 bases are shared with TRBD2. Losses at the gene ends were 4 bases for V and 6 bases for J; bases not matched to a gene: 3. This CDR3 is 13 amino acids long. The CDR3 sequence is CASSSTGGNEQFF. The CDR3 DNA sequence: TGTGCCAGCAGTTCGACGGGGGGCAATGAGCAGTTCTTC.

The gene calls are TRBV5-1 and TRBJ2-5, with 8 bases aligning to TRBD2. CDR3 length: 14 amino acids. The germline gives CDR1 SGHRS, CDR2 YFSETQ. J was trimmed by 2 bases and V by 5 bases; bases with no gene match: 5. The CDR3 protein is CASSRAGGQETQYF. The CDR3 DNA follows: TGCGCCAGCAGTCGGGCGGGGGGACAAGAGACCCAGTACTTC.

The chain links TRBV6-2 or TRBV6-3 to TRBJ2-7, with D possibly TRBD1 on 6 matching bases. CDR1 and CDR2 from the germline V gene are MNHEY and SVGEGT. V was cut by 0 bases and J by 3 bases, with 15 bases left in between. There are 16 residues in the CDR3. CDR3 amino acids: CASSYSPRGSSYEQYF. CDR3 sequence (DNA): TGTGCCAGCAGTTACTCTCCCAGGGGCTCAAGCTACGAGCAGTACTTC.

This rearrangement joins TRBV2 to TRBJ1-6, with D perhaps matching TRBD1 (5 bases). From germline, CDR1 is SNHLY and CDR2 FYNNEI. The germline V and J ends were trimmed by 6 bases and 9 bases, with 21 bases remaining between them. There are 16 residues in the CDR3. The CDR3 spells CASSGVGSGQGSPLHF. DNA of the CDR3: TGTGCCAGCAGCGGTGTCGGGTCAGGGCAGGGTTCACCCCTCCACTTT.

Here the CDR3 reads CASSLTGGEQETQYF. CDR3 coding DNA: TGTGCCAGCAGCCTTACGGGGGGAGAGCAAGAGACCCAGTACTTC. The chain combines TRBV5-6 with TRBJ2-5; 7 bases agree with TRBD2. V was clipped by 4 bases and J by 2 bases; unmatched bases: 8. Germline V gene lookup returns CDR1 SGHDT and CDR2 YYEEEE. The CDR3 has 15 residues.

The chain links TRBV7-2 to TRBJ2-1; TRBD2 aligns across 10 bases. Unmatched junction bases numbered 12, after V lost 8 bases and J lost 8 bases. The CDR3 covers 15 residues. CDR1 and CDR2 from the germline V gene are SGHTA and FQGNSA. The CDR3 DNA is TGTGCCAGCCGCAGAGAAGCGGGAGGGCGGGATGAGCAGTTCTTC. Translating gives CASRREAGGRDEQFF. The variable domain in full, completed from reference TRBV7-2 and TRBJ2-1, reads GAGVSQSPSNKVTEKGKDVELRCDPISGHTALYWYRQSLGQGLEFLIYFQGNSAPDKSGLPSDRFSAERTGGSVSTLTIQRTQQEDSAVYLCASRREAGGRDEQFFGPGTRLTVL.